One T cell receptor beta chain is described in this entry. Antigen specificity is unknown. The junction does not match germline at one end; this may be a read error. The CDR3 is 15 residues long. Germline loops: CDR1 SGHAT, CDR2 FQNNGV. TCRbeta libraries were built with three rounds of nested PCR, modified from ARM-PCR. TCRdb used MiXCR to reprocess the multiplex PCR reads, holding one entry per CDR3 protein. The table shows approximately 53,000 distinct CDR3 sequences, with about 70% occurring only once. This entry belongs to a study of tumor and adjacent non-tumor tissue in lung cancer. In the study overall: Patients were aged roughly 30 to 76, about ten men and 5 women, stage I to III. Whole-study findings and limits: Higher tumor TCR diversity was associated with shorter survival.

RNA was extracted from bulk tissue without any cell sorting. More than 3 cm separated this lung sample from the edge of the tumor. The TCR comes from a woman aged 60-75 years with non-small cell lung cancer. Sample: distant non-tumor lung tissue. This chain connects TRBV11-2 to TRBJ2-3; either TRBD1 or TRBD2 may fit D (5 bases each). The CDR3 coding sequence is TGTTCCAGCAGCGCCACCGGGACGGTCACAGATTCGCAGTATTTT. Amino acid sequence: CSSSATGTVTDSQYF.